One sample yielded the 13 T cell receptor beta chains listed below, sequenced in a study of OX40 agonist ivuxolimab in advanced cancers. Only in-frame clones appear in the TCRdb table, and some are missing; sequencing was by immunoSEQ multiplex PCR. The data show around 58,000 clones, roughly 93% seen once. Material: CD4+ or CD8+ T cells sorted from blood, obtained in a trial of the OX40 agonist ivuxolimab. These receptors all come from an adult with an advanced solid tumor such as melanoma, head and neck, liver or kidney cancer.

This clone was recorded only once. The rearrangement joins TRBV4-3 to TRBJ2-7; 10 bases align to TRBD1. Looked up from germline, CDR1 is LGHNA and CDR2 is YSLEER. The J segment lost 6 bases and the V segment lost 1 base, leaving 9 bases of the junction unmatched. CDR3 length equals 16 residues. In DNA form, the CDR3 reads TGCGCCAGCAGCCAAGGGACCGGGACAGGGGTCATCGAGCAGTACTTC. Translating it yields CASSQGTGTGVIEQYF.

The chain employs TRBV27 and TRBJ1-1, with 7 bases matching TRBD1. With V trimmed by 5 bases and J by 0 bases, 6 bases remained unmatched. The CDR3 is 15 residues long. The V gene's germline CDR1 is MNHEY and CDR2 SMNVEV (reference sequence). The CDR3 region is CASSPRQGLNTEAFF. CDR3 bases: TGTGCCAGCAGTCCGAGACAGGGATTGAACACTGAAGCTTTCTTT.

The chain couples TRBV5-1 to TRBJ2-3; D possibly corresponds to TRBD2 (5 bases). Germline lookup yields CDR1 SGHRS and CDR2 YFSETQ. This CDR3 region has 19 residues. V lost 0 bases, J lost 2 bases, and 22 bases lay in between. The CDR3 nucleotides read TGCGCCAGCAGCTTGGGTGGATTGAGGAGGCTTCGTATCACAGATACGCAGTATTTT. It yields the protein CASSLGGLRRLRITDTQYF.

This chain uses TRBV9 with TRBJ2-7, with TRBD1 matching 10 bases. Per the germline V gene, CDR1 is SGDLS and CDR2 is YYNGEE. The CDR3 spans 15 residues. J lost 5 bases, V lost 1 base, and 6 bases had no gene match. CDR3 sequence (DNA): TGTGCCAGCAGCGTATCCGGGACAGGGGCCGACGAGCAGTACTTC. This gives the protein CASSVSGTGADEQYF.

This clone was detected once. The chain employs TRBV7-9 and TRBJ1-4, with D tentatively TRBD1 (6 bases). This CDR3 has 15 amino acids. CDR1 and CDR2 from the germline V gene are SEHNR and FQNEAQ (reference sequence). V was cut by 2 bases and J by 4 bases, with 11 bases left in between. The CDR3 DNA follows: TGTGCCAGCAGCTTATCAGGGGAATTTAATGAAAAACTGTTTTTT. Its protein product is CASSLSGEFNEKLFF.

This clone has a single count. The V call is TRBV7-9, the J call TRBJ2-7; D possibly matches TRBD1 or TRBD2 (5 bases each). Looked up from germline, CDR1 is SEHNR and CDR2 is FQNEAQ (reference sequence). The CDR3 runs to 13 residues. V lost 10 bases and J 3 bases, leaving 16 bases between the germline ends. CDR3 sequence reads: CAIHERDGYEQYF. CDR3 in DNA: TGTGCCATCCATGAGAGGGACGGCTACGAGCAGTACTTC.

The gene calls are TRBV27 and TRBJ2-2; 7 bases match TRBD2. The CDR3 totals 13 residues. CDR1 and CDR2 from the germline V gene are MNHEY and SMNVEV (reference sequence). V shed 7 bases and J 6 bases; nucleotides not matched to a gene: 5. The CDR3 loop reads CASTSAGAGELFF. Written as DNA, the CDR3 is TGTGCCAGCACCTCGGCGGGGGCCGGGGAGCTGTTTTTT.

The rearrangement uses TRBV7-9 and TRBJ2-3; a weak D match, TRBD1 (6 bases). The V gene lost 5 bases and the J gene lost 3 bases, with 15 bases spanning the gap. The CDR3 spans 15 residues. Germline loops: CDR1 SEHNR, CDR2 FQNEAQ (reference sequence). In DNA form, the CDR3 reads TGTGCCAGCAGCAGCCGACAGGAAAAAACAGATACGCAGTATTTT. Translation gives CASSSRQEKTDTQYF.

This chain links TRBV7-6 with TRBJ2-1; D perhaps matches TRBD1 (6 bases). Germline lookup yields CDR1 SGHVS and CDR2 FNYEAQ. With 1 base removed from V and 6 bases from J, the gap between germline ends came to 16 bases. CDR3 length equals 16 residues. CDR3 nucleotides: TGTGCCAGCAGCTTAGGCCCAGGGGCGGACCCCAATGAGCAGTTCTTC. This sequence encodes CASSLGPGADPNEQFF.

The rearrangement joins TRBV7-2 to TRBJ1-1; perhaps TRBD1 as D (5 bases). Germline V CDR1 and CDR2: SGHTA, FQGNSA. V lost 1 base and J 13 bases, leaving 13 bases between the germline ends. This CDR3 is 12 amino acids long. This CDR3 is CASSLGPGQVFF. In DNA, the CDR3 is TGTGCCAGCAGCTTAGGTCCAGGGCAAGTTTTCTTT. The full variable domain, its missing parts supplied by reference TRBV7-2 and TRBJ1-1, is GAGVSQSPSNKVTEKGKDVELRCDPISGHTALYWYRQSLGQGLEFLIYFQGNSAPDKSGLPSDRFSAERTGGSVSTLTIQRTQQEDSAVYLCASSLGPGQVFFGQGTRLTVV.

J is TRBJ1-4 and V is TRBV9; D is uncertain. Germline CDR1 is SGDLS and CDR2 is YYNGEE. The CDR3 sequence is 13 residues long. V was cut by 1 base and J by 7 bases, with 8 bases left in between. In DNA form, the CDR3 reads TGTGCCAGCAGCGTAATGGATGGTGAAAAACTGTTTTTT. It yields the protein CASSVMDGEKLFF.

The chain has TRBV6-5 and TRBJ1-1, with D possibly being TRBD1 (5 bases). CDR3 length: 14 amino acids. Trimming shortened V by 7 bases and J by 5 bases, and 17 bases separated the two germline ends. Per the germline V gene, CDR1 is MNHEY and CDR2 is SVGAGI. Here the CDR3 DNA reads TGTGCCAGCAATCCGGCGGGGCCATGGACTGAAGCTTTCTTT. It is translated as CASNPAGPWTEAFF.

In nucleotides, the CDR3 is TGTGCCTGGAGTGCCCGAACTAGCGGGAGTTACGAGCAGTACTTC. Encoded protein: CAWSARTSGSYEQYF. The rearrangement uses TRBV30 and TRBJ2-5; TRBD2 matches 11 bases. Matching the DNA end better, TRBJ2-7 makes the J call doubtful. There are 15 residues in the CDR3. Germline V gives CDR1 GTSNPN, CDR2 SVGIG (reference sequence).